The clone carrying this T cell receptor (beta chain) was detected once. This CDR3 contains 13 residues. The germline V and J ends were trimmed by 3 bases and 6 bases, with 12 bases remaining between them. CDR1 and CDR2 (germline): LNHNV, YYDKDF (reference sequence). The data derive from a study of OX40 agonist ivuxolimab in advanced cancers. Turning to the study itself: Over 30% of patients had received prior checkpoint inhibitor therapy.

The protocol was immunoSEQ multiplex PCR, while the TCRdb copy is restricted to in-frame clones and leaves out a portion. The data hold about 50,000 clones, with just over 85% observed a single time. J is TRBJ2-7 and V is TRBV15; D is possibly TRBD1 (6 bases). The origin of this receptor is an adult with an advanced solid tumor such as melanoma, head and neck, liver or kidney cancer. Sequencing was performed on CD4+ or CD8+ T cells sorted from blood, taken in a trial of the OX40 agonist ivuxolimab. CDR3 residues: CATSSGEGGEQYF. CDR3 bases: TGTGCCACCAGCAGTGGGGAAGGGGGCGAGCAGTACTTC.